A single sample is the source of the 8 T cell receptor beta chains below, sequenced in a study of graft-versus-host responses after intestinal transplantation. Libraries were prepared by immunoSEQ multiplex PCR; TCRdb keeps only in-frame clonotypes and omits some of them. The sample lists some 85,000 clones; roughly 92% were seen once. The antigens of these receptors remain unknown. The sequencing used unstimulated CD8+ T cells sorted from spleen or lymph node cells, collected before transplant. These receptors originate from a human donor who was the organ donor for an intestinal transplant.

This chain links TRBV7-9 with TRBJ1-1; 11 positions match TRBD1. In germline, CDR1 is SEHNR, CDR2 FQNEAQ (reference sequence). The junction had 8 bases not matched to a gene; V was cut back by 4 bases and J by 10 bases. There are 14 residues in the CDR3. CDR3 sequence (DNA): TGTGCCAGCAGCTCAGAAGAGGACAGGGGGCGAGCTTTCTTT. Encoded protein: CASSSEEDRGRAFF.

This chain links TRBV9 with TRBJ2-1; the match to TRBD2 covers 7 bases. Germline V gene lookup returns CDR1 SGDLS and CDR2 YYNGEE. The CDR3 sequence is 17 residues long. J lost 5 bases, V lost 0 bases, and 11 bases had no gene match. The CDR3 spells CASSVDSGEGRHNEQFF. CDR3 sequence (DNA): TGTGCCAGCAGCGTAGATTCCGGGGAGGGAAGACACAATGAGCAGTTCTTC.

Only one count was recorded for this clone. J is TRBJ1-2 and V is TRBV14; a weak D match, TRBD1 (5 bases). CDR1 SGHDN and CDR2 FVKESK come from the germline V gene. This CDR3 is 14 amino acids long. V was cut by 2 bases and J by 3 bases, with 10 bases left in between. The chain's CDR3 is CASSQTGVDYGYTF. CDR3 coding DNA: TGTGCCAGCAGCCAAACGGGGGTCGACTATGGCTACACCTTC.

This chain links TRBV7-9 with TRBJ2-7, with D possibly matching TRBD1 (6 bases). The V end was cut by 5 bases, the J end by 3 bases, with 14 bases between. The CDR3 totals 14 residues. CDR1 and CDR2 from the germline V gene are SEHNR and FQNEAQ (reference sequence). CDR3 amino acids: CASSSPTGYYEQYF. The CDR3 DNA is TGTGCCAGCAGCAGTCCGACAGGCTACTACGAGCAGTACTTC.

V usage is TRBV7-9 and J usage is TRBJ2-7; 7 nucleotides agree with TRBD1. Per the germline V gene, CDR1 is SEHNR and CDR2 is FQNEAQ (reference sequence). Trimming at V came to 4 bases and at J to 2 bases, leaving 2 bases not matched to a gene. The CDR3 covers 13 residues. The CDR3 DNA sequence: TGTGCCAGCAGCTGGGACAGAGCCTACGAGCAGTACTTC. Protein product: CASSWDRAYEQYF. The whole variable domain, filled in from reference TRBV7-9 and TRBJ2-7, reads DTGVSQNPRHKITKRGQNVTFRCDPISEHNRLYWYRQTLGQGPEFLTYFQNEAQLEKSRLLSDRFSAERPKGSFSTLEIQRTEQGDSAMYLCASSWDRAYEQYFGPGTRLTVT.

The chain employs TRBV5-6 and TRBJ1-2; D ambiguous. The germline gives CDR1 SGHDT, CDR2 YYEEEE. Trimming shortened V by 2 bases and J by 0 bases, and 11 bases separated the two germline ends. The CDR3 length is 15 residues. CDR3 amino acids: CASSFMLVSNYGYTF. In DNA form, the CDR3 reads TGTGCCAGCAGCTTCATGTTAGTTTCTAACTATGGCTACACCTTC.

The chain joins TRBV2 to TRBJ2-1; maybe TRBD1 (5 bases). From germline, CDR1 is SNHLY and CDR2 FYNNEI. The CDR3 is made up of 15 amino acids. Trimming removed 7 bases from V and 4 bases from J, with 17 bases in between. CDR3 sequence reads: CASTRILTDYNEQFF. CDR3 DNA sequence: TGTGCCAGCACCCGAATCTTGACAGATTACAATGAGCAGTTCTTC.

This chain connects TRBV11-2 to TRBJ2-7, with a possible D match to TRBD2 (6 bases). Trimming stripped 7 bases from V and 0 bases from J, with 13 bases between. Germline V gene data show CDR1 as SGHAT and CDR2 as FQNNGV. This CDR3 region has 14 residues. The CDR3 is CASTPGANSYEQYF. CDR3 coding DNA: TGTGCCAGCACCCCGGGAGCTAACTCCTACGAGCAGTACTTC.